The clone carrying this TCR beta chain showed up just once. What it recognizes is unknown. CDR3 length equals 13 residues. The germline V gene has CDR1 LNHNV and CDR2 YYDKDF (reference sequence). V lost 6 bases, J lost 7 bases, and 10 bases lay in between. The sample comes from a study of CD8+CD57+ T cells in acquired aplastic anemia. Study as a whole: Sorted CD4+ and CD8+ cell DNA averaged around 3.5 ug.

Template material for TCR beta VDJ and CDR3 profiling consisted of genomic DNA. TCRdb used MiXCR to reprocess the reads, holding one entry per CDR3 protein. The repertoire holds 200,000 or so distinct CDR3 sequences, with less than 65% as singletons. Regarding the study as a whole: Patients and healthy controls showed no significant CD8+ Simpson's diversity difference.

The TCR was taken from a human donor with severe aplastic anemia or a healthy control (not recorded which). The sample comprised sorted CD4+, CD8+, or CD8+CD57+ T cells (not recorded which) from PBMCs. V gene TRBV15 combines with J gene TRBJ1-6; D is undetermined. In nucleotides, the CDR3 is TGTGCCACCAGGACGGGAGCAAATTCACCCCTCCACTTT. Translation gives CATRTGANSPLHF.